The source of this TCR beta chain is a study of blood T cell repertoires in COVID-19. This table comes from immunoSEQ multiplex PCR, and its TCRdb copy is limited to in-frame clones, with some not included. The data hold around 240,000 clones, with roughly nine tenths observed a single time. Sample: PBMCs or T cells enriched from blood (not recorded which). The source of this sequence is a human donor in a cohort exposed to, infected with or recovered from COVID-19 (not recorded which). The donor label of this sample is uncertain.

Here the CDR3 reads CASSLGTGSNEQFF. CDR3 sequence (DNA): TGTGCCAGCAGCTTGGGGACAGGGTCAAATGAGCAGTTCTTC. This sequence joins TRBV7-9 and TRBJ2-1; 9 positions agree with TRBD1. The CDR3 is made up of 14 amino acids. Trimming removed 3 bases from V and 7 bases from J; junction bases left unmatched: 4. The germline CDR1 and CDR2 sequences are SEHNR and FQNEAQ (reference sequence).